Listed here are 9 T cell receptor beta chains from one sample, sequenced in a study of shared clonotypes between healthy human individuals. Sequencing used immunoSEQ multiplex PCR; TCRdb keeps in-frame clones, though not all of them. The repertoire has approximately 500,000 clones, 65% to 85% of them found once; the top ten carry 10% to 15%. What was sequenced was PBMCs. Receptor source: a woman in her 40s in good health. Some clones in this sample may be carry-over from other donors' samples.

On this clone: One base away lies a much larger clone, so this may be a sequencing read error. V gene TRBV5-8 combines with J gene TRBJ2-1; 7 nucleotides align to TRBD2. Germline-derived CDR1 and CDR2 are SGHTS and YDEGEE. This CDR3 comprises 13 residues. The CDR3 here is CASSLVGGNERFF. The CDR3, as DNA: TGTGCCAGCAGCTTGGTGGGGGGGAATGAGCGGTTCTTC.

With regard to this clone: This likely traces to a read error, being one base from a far larger clone. The identical CDR3 is also encoded by other nucleotide sequences in the sample. J is TRBJ1-3 and V is TRBV28; D ambiguous. CDR3 length equals 14 residues. Looked up from germline, CDR1 is MDHEN and CDR2 is SYDVKM. CDR3 loop: CASSLNSPGNTIYF. The CDR3 DNA reads as TGTGCCAGCAGTTTGAACAGCCCTGGAAATACCATATATTTT.

A word on this clone: A read error likely explains this, since a far larger clone differs by one base. CDR3 sequence (DNA): TGTGCCAGCAGCTCCGGACTAGCGGCGAACACCGGGGAGCTGTTTTTT. This sequence encodes CASSSGLAANTGELFF. The chain is built from TRBV6-6 and TRBJ2-2; 10 bases line up with TRBD2. The CDR3 is made up of 16 amino acids. Germline V lookup: CDR1 MNHNY, CDR2 SVGAGI (reference sequence). V trimming: 6 bases; J trimming: 0 bases; junction bases outside the gene matches: 4.

The J gene is TRBJ1-1, the V gene TRBV7-8; D unclear. The CDR3 length is 14 residues. Germline V gives CDR1 SGHVS, CDR2 FQNEAQ. The ends were cut back, 4 bases at V and 1 base at J, with 10 bases in the middle. The CDR3 sequence is CASSWRSGNTEAFF. In nucleotides, the CDR3 is TGTGCCAGCAGCTGGAGGAGTGGGAACACTGAAGCTTTCTTT.

Comments on this clone: A far larger clone is one base from this, pointing to a likely read error. J is TRBJ2-3 and V is TRBV11-2; D gene uncertain. In germline, CDR1 is SGHAT, CDR2 FQNNGV. This CDR3 has 15 amino acids. Trimming pared 5 bases from V and 3 bases from J, leaving 15 bases between. The CDR3 protein is CASSQGSVRTDTQYF. The DNA of the CDR3 is TGTGCCAGCAGCCAAGGGTCAGTGAGAACAGATACGCAGTATTTT.

This clone has just a few counts. The V and J genes are TRBV15 and TRBJ2-3, with D uncertain. Germline V CDR1 and CDR2: LNHNV, YYDKDF (reference sequence). V lost 0 bases and J 3 bases, leaving 7 bases between the germline ends. CDR3 size: 14 residues. CDR3 nucleotide sequence: TGTGCCACCAGCAGAGATCACTCGACAGATACGCAGTATTTT. It translates to CATSRDHSTDTQYF.

V is TRBV29-1 and J is TRBJ1-1; TRBD1 matches 10 bases. This CDR3 is built from 14 residues. V gave up 6 bases and J gave up 5 bases; unmatched junction bases: 9. The V gene's germline CDR1 is SQVTM and CDR2 ANQGSEA. The CDR3, as DNA: TGCAGCGTCACCATCGGGACAGGGGAAACTGAAGCTTTCTTT. Residues: CSVTIGTGETEAFF.

This clone was observed a single time. CDR3 residues: CASSKEGRTMNTEAFF. CDR3 DNA: TGTGCCAGCAGCAAAGAGGGACGTACAATGAACACTGAAGCTTTCTTT. The rearrangement joins TRBV21-1 to TRBJ1-1. TRBV21-1 is given as a pseudogene. The CDR3 is 16 amino acids.

This clone came up once. J is TRBJ1-2 and V is TRBV7-8; unclear D gene. V lost 1 base, J lost 4 bases, and 7 bases lay in between. This CDR3 has 13 amino acids. CDR1 SGHVS and CDR2 FQNEAQ come from the germline V gene. In DNA form, the CDR3 reads TGTGCCAGCAGCTTAGGCCTTACCTATGGCTACACCTTC. Translation: CASSLGLTYGYTF.